This is a list of T cell receptor beta chains from one sample in a study of control samples from healthy donors and cancer patients. Measured with immunoSEQ multiplex PCR; TCRdb has only the in-frame clones, and not every one. The sample carries about 220,000 clones, around 94% recorded once. What was sequenced was blood. These TCRs come from a man aged 50 to 59 in good health. CDR3s include the opening cysteine and the closing phenylalanine or tryptophan. A D gene is named only where the DNA matches it firmly. Size values are once, few and many counts, or a class for expanded clones, and some rows have none.

CDR3aa,CDR3nt,abundance,j_gene,v_gene,len,d_gene
CASSTTSGVQETQYF,TGTGCCAGCAGTACGACTAGCGGGGTACAAGAGACCCAGTACTTC,-,TRBJ2-5,TRBV6-6,15,TRBD2
CASSYREGRVPTDTQYF,TGTGCCAGCAGTTACCGTGAAGGCAGGGTACCGACAGATACGCAGTATTTT,-,TRBJ2-3,TRBV27,17,-
CASSLVLRVTHEQFF,TGTGCCAGCAGCTTAGTACTTAGGGTGACACATGAGCAGTTCTTC,-,TRBJ2-1,TRBV7-2,15,-
CASSPRYSLMNTEAFF,TGTGCCAGCAGTCCCCGGTACAGCCTAATGAACACTGAAGCTTTCTTT,-,TRBJ1-1,TRBV6-2/TRBV6-3,16,-
CASSFGGNTGELFF,TGCGCCAGCAGCTTTGGCGGGAACACCGGGGAGCTGTTTTTT,once,TRBJ2-2,TRBV5-1,14,-
CASSLDANTGELFF,TGTGCCAGTTCCCTGGACGCGAACACCGGGGAGCTGTTTTTT,-,TRBJ2-2,TRBV6-8,14,-
CSVGTAAGNTIYF,TGCAGCGTTGGAACCGCAGCAGGAAACACCATATATTTT,-,TRBJ1-3,TRBV29-1,13,-
CASSGTTGELFF,TGTGCCAGCAGTGGGACCACCGGGGAGCTGTTTTTT,-,TRBJ2-2,TRBV2,12,-
CASSLAGGVQETQYF,TGTGCCAGCTCCTTAGCGGGGGGCGTCCAAGAGACCCAGTACTTC,-,TRBJ2-5,TRBV18,15,TRBD2
CASSSAGRGDNEQFF,TGTGCCAGCAGCTCCGCAGGACGGGGTGACAATGAGCAGTTCTTC,-,TRBJ2-1,TRBV5-4,15,-
CASSCRDRTSNQPQHF,TGTGCTAGCAGCTGCCGGGACAGGACTAGCAATCAGCCCCAGCATTTT,-,TRBJ1-5,TRBV7-7,16,TRBD1
CASSVVGPTGELFF,TGTGCCAGCAGCGTAGTAGGTCCTACCGGGGAGCTGTTTTTT,-,TRBJ2-2,TRBV9,14,-
CASTLLGAEAFF,TGTGCCAGCACCTTGTTGGGGGCTGAAGCTTTCTTT,-,TRBJ1-1,TRBV6-6,12,-
CASSLLRNSGANVLTF,TGTGCCAGCAGCCTATTACGGAATTCTGGGGCCAACGTCCTGACTTTC,-,TRBJ2-6,TRBV3-1/TRBV3-2,16,-
CSVGREGEKLFF,TGCAGCGTTGGTAGAGAAGGAGAAAAACTGTTTTTT,-,TRBJ1-4,TRBV29-1,12,-
CASSSWTGGAVKLFF,TGTGCCAGCAGCTCCTGGACAGGAGGCGCAGTAAAACTGTTTTTT,-,TRBJ1-4,TRBV11-2,15,TRBD1
CASSLTSSYNSPLHF,TGTGCCAGTTCTCTTACGAGCTCCTATAATTCACCCCTCCACTTT,-,TRBJ1-6,TRBV7-9,15,-
CASSEQGRGEQFF,TGTGCCAGCAGTGAACAGGGGAGAGGTGAGCAGTTCTTC,-,TRBJ2-1,TRBV2,13,-
CASSYSPSQETQYF,TGTGCCAGCAGTTACTCTCCCAGCCAAGAGACCCAGTACTTC,once,TRBJ2-5,TRBV6-5,14,-
CATTGQHTGELFF,TGTGCCACGACGGGACAACACACCGGGGAGCTGTTTTTT,-,TRBJ2-2,TRBV6-5,13,-
CASSPTRKAGASYNEQFF,TGTGCCAGCAGCCCAACCCGAAAAGCGGGGGCGTCCTACAATGAGCAGTTCTTC,-,TRBJ2-1,TRBV7-8,18,TRBD2
CASSYVRGVYNSPLHF,TGTGCCAGCAGTTACGTCCGTGGGGTTTATAATTCACCCCTCCACTTT,-,TRBJ1-6,TRBV6-5,16,-
CASKMDTNTEAFF,TGCGCCAGCAAGATGGACACGAACACTGAAGCTTTCTTT,-,TRBJ1-1,TRBV5-1,13,-
CASSISGGEQYF,TGTGCCAGCAGCATCTCGGGGGGCGAGCAGTACTTC,-,TRBJ2-7,TRBV7-3,12,TRBD2
CASTSSGASGGKETQYF,TGCGCCAGCACCTCGTCGGGGGCTAGCGGGGGGAAAGAGACCCAGTACTTC,-,TRBJ2-5,TRBV5-1,17,TRBD2
CASSVGQGGNEKLFF,TGTGCCAGCAGCGTAGGGCAGGGAGGCAACGAAAAACTGTTTTTT,-,TRBJ1-4,TRBV9,15,-
CATSRAVDQPQHF,TGTGCCACCAGCAGAGCGGTGGATCAGCCCCAGCATTTT,-,TRBJ1-5,TRBV15,13,-
CASSPANRGRNSPLHF,TGTGCCAGCTCACCTGCCAACAGGGGACGAAATTCACCCCTCCACTTT,-,TRBJ1-6,TRBV18,16,TRBD1
CASSYGGSRNTGELFF,TGTGCCAGCAGTTACGGAGGGAGTAGGAACACCGGGGAGCTGTTTTTT,-,TRBJ2-2,TRBV6-5,16,-
CASSLGTGGNYGYTF,TGCGCCAGCAGCTTGGGGACAGGGGGTAACTATGGCTACACCTTC,-,TRBJ1-2,TRBV5-1,15,TRBD1
CASSWTSGGSYNEQFF,TGCGCCAGCAGCTGGACTAGCGGGGGGTCCTACAATGAGCAGTTCTTC,once,TRBJ2-1,TRBV5-1,16,TRBD2
CASVDRLSGNTIYF,TGTGCCAGTGTAGACAGGCTCTCTGGAAACACCATATATTTT,-,TRBJ1-3,TRBV19,14,-
CASNSRTEGEQFF,TGTGCCAGCAACTCAAGGACCGAGGGTGAGCAGTTCTTC,-,TRBJ2-1,TRBV11-2,13,-
CASSLGMNTEAFF,TGCGCCAGCAGCTTGGGCATGAACACTGAAGCTTTCTTT,-,TRBJ1-1,TRBV5-1,13,-
CASIQGGLANTGELFF,TGTGCCAGCATCCAGGGGGGACTAGCGAACACCGGGGAGCTGTTTTTT,-,TRBJ2-2,TRBV7-2,16,-
CASWTGDNQPQHF,TGTGCCAGCTGGACAGGGGACAATCAGCCCCAGCATTTT,-,TRBJ1-5,TRBV28,13,TRBD1
CASSGPGGEQYF,TGTGCCAGCAGCGGCCCGGGCGGGGAGCAGTACTTC,-,TRBJ2-7,TRBV7-9,12,-
CASGRAYEQYF,TGTGCCAGTGGGAGGGCCTACGAGCAGTACTTC,-,TRBJ2-7,TRBV6-5,11,TRBD2
CASSQARTGGNSPLHF,TGCGCCAGCAGCCAAGCTAGAACAGGGGGAAATTCACCCCTCCACTTT,once,TRBJ1-6,TRBV4-1,16,TRBD1
CSVTYTTGSEKLFF,TGCAGCGTCACCTACACCACAGGGAGTGAAAAACTGTTTTTT,once,TRBJ1-4,TRBV29-1,14,-
CASSDSGGADTQYF,TGTGCCAGCAGTGACAGCGGGGGGGCAGATACGCAGTATTTT,few,TRBJ2-3,TRBV6-4,14,TRBD2
CASRTGGAYSEAFF,TGCGCCAGCAGGACAGGGGGCGCGTACTCTGAAGCTTTCTTT,-,TRBJ1-1,TRBV5-1,14,TRBD1
CATIRNSPLHF,TGTGCCACCATTAGGAATTCACCCCTCCACTTT,-,TRBJ1-6,TRBV24-1,11,-
CASSLGQGNEQFF,TGTGCCAGCAGCTTGGGACAGGGAAATGAGCAGTTCTTC,-,TRBJ2-1,TRBV5-5,13,TRBD1
CASSQEISGGGETQYF,TGTGCCAGCAGCCAAGAAATTAGCGGGGGTGGGGAGACCCAGTACTTC,-,TRBJ2-5,TRBV4-2,16,TRBD2
CASSLLSELNTEAFF,TGTGCCAGCAGTTTATTGTCAGAACTGAACACTGAAGCTTTCTTT,-,TRBJ1-1,TRBV28,15,-
CASSPQTGNTEAFF,TGTGCCAGCAGCCCCCAAACAGGGAACACTGAAGCTTTCTTT,-,TRBJ1-1,TRBV7-9,14,-
CASSASGGLYGYTF,TGTGCCAGCAGCGCCTCAGGGGGCCTCTATGGCTACACCTTC,-,TRBJ1-2,TRBV6-5,14,TRBD1
CASSTGLTSGAKQYF,TGTGCCAGCTCGACGGGGTTGACTAGCGGGGCTAAGCAGTACTTC,-,TRBJ2-7,TRBV6-5,15,TRBD2
CASSQDGTSGGADTQYF,TGTGCCAGCAGCCAAGACGGGACTAGCGGGGGGGCAGATACGCAGTATTTT,-,TRBJ2-3,TRBV3-1/TRBV3-2,17,TRBD2
CASSARASEAFF,TGTGCCAGTAGCGCCAGAGCTTCTGAAGCTTTCTTT,-,TRBJ1-1,TRBV19,12,-
CASSPPTTVRGQFF,TGTGCCAGCTCACCACCTACCACGGTCCGGGGGCAGTTCTTC,-,TRBJ2-1,TRBV18,14,-
CASSLGTASETQYF,TGCGCCAGCAGCTTGGGGACAGCGTCGGAGACCCAGTACTTC,-,TRBJ2-5,TRBV5-1,14,-
CASRTGGDYGYTF,TGTGCCAGCAGGACAGGGGGCGACTATGGCTACACCTTC,-,TRBJ1-2,TRBV28,13,TRBD1